Shown below are 22 T cell receptor beta chains from a single sample sequenced in a study of T-cell memory formation after mild COVID-19 (dated by TCRdb to the early 2020s). Library preparation was by 5' RACE. The instrument given in TCRdb is Illumina NovaSeq 6000. TCRdb reanalyzed the raw reads on its own, using fastp at Q25 for trimming and MiXCR for clone calling, and kept in-frame beta chains. Duplicate CDR3 protein sequences are folded into a single record with the most common DNA and genes. The sample data list under 250,000 distinct CDR3 sequences, and roughly 30% of these were observed just once. 10% to 12% of the sample comes from the top ten. The sequenced sample was PBMCs or a T cell subset sorted from them (not recorded which). The receptors here all came from an adult woman who had mild COVID-19 (a few samples of this study predate the infection). The sample titles of this study are shuffled in the database, so cell type and time point are left out; the donor was told from shared clones.

This clonotype appeared a few times. CDR3 nucleotides: TGTGCCAGCAGCTTATCAGGGGCCGATGTCACAGATACGCAGTATTTT. Protein sequence: CASSLSGADVTDTQYF. The chain couples TRBV7-6 to TRBJ2-3; weak D call: TRBD1 (6 bases). The CDR3 has 16 residues. With 2 bases removed from V and 2 bases from J, the gap between germline ends came to 14 bases. CDR1 is SGHVS and CDR2 is FNYEAQ in the germline V gene.

The chain is built from TRBV5-1 and TRBJ1-1, with D unclear. The CDR3 has 13 amino acids. V was cut by 6 bases and J by 1 base, with 10 bases left in between. Germline V gene sequence: CDR1 SGHRS, CDR2 YFSETQ. This chain's CDR3 is CASKGSPNTEAFF. The CDR3 nucleotides read TGCGCCAGCAAGGGCAGCCCGAACACTGAAGCTTTCTTT.

This clonotype was seen a handful of times. This rearrangement joins TRBV4-3 to TRBJ2-1; perhaps TRBD2 as D (5 bases). The CDR3 is 15 amino acids. In germline, CDR1 is LGHNA, CDR2 YSLEER. V gave up 0 bases and J gave up 6 bases, with 12 bases separating them. This CDR3 is CASSQEGDSLNEQFF. CDR3 DNA: TGCGCCAGCAGCCAAGAGGGAGACTCTCTCAATGAGCAGTTCTTC.

This clonotype was counted a few times. The rearrangement joins TRBV7-2 to TRBJ2-5, with 10 nucleotides matching TRBD1. The V segment lost 1 base and the J segment 4 bases; nucleotides outside the gene matches: 9. From germline, CDR1 is SGHTA and CDR2 FQGNSA. The CDR3 totals 17 residues. CDR3 region: CASSLVRDRGRRETQYF. CDR3 nucleotide sequence: TGTGCCAGCAGCTTAGTGAGAGACAGGGGGCGTCGAGAGACCCAGTACTTC.

The chain links TRBV7-6 to TRBJ2-7; 7 bases map to TRBD1. This CDR3 spans 15 amino acids. Germline CDR1 reads SGHVS; CDR2 reads FNYEAQ. J lost 3 bases, V lost 1 base, and 6 bases had no gene match. CDR3 sequence: CASSLGQGDLYEQYF. The CDR3 DNA reads as TGTGCCAGCAGCTTAGGACAGGGTGACCTCTACGAGCAGTACTTC. Together with reference TRBV7-6 and TRBJ2-7, the CDR3 gives the full variable domain: GAGVSQSPRYKVTKRGQDVALRCDPISGHVSLYWYRQALGQGPEFLTYFNYEAQQDKSGLPNDRFSAERPEGSISTLTIQRTEQRDSAMYRCASSLGQGDLYEQYFGPGTRLTVT.

The chain recombines TRBV5-6 with TRBJ2-5; 8 bases match TRBD2. The CDR3 extends over 16 amino acids. V lost 0 bases to trimming and J lost 5 bases; unmatched junction nucleotides: 9. The germline V gene has CDR1 SGHDT and CDR2 YYEEEE. The CDR3 region has the DNA TGTGCCAGCAGCTTGGGACTAGCGAAACCGAAGGAGACCCAGTACTTC. This gives the protein CASSLGLAKPKETQYF.

V and J are TRBV7-2 and TRBJ1-5; D possibly corresponds to TRBD1 (6 bases). Trimming stripped 1 base from V and 0 bases from J, with 7 bases between. Germline CDR1 reads SGHTA; CDR2 reads FQGNSA. The CDR3 spans 15 residues. CDR3 in amino acids: CASSLGTVSNQPQHF. In DNA form, the CDR3 reads TGTGCCAGCAGCTTAGGGACAGTTAGCAATCAGCCCCAGCATTTT.

This chain uses TRBV5-1 with TRBJ2-2; D is undetermined. This CDR3 is 15 amino acids long. The germline gives CDR1 SGHRS, CDR2 YFSETQ. The V end was cut by 3 bases, the J end by 0 bases, with 9 bases between. The DNA of the CDR3 is TGCGCCAGCAGCTACGGGTGGACGAACACCGGGGAGCTGTTTTTT. This encodes CASSYGWTNTGELFF.

The genes are TRBV9 and TRBJ2-3; 14 positions match TRBD2. CDR1 and CDR2 (germline): SGDLS, YYNGEE. The J segment lost 5 bases and the V segment lost 4 bases, leaving 15 bases of the junction unmatched. The CDR3 runs 19 residues. The CDR3 sequence: CASSPTGLAGASYLDTQYF. CDR3 DNA: TGTGCCAGCAGCCCTACGGGACTAGCGGGGGCCTCGTATCTAGATACGCAGTATTTT. The full variable domain, in which reference TRBV9 and TRBJ2-3 provide the parts outside the CDR3, is DSGVTQTPKHLITATGQRVTLRCSPRSGDLSVYWYQQSLDQGLQFLIQYYNGEERAKGNILERFSAQQFPDLHSELNLSSLELGDSALYFCASSPTGLAGASYLDTQYFGPGTRLTVL.

The sample holds a few counts of this clonotype. In nucleotides, the CDR3 is TGTGCCAGCAGCTTAGGCCCCGAACTAGCGGGATTTCGCAATGAGCAGTTCTTC. Translation gives CASSLGPELAGFRNEQFF. The rearrangement links TRBV7-8 to TRBJ2-1; 10 bases map to TRBD2. The CDR3 runs to 18 residues. J was trimmed by 6 bases and V by 1 base; bases with no gene match: 12. Looked up from germline, CDR1 is SGHVS and CDR2 is FQNEAQ.

This clonotype was seen ten or more times. This chain uses TRBV11-2 with TRBJ2-1; possible D gene TRBD1, 5 bases. Trimming shortened V by 7 bases and J by 8 bases, and 21 bases separated the two germline ends. CDR1 and CDR2 (germline): SGHAT, FQNNGV. The CDR3 length is 15 residues. The CDR3 region has the DNA TGTGCCAGCATCTCCGCCAGGGAATATGGGGATGAGCAGTTCTTC. Translation: CASISAREYGDEQFF.

This chain uses TRBV27 with TRBJ1-5; D uncertain. The germline CDR1 and CDR2 sequences are MNHEY and SMNVEV (reference sequence). V was clipped by 6 bases and J by 3 bases, with 18 bases between them. The CDR3 covers 16 residues. CDR3 sequence reads: CASSSGGSHSNQPQHF. Written as DNA, the CDR3 is TGTGCCAGCAGCTCCGGCGGGAGTCACTCCAATCAGCCCCAGCATTTT.

J is TRBJ2-7 and V is TRBV5-1; possible D gene TRBD2, 7 bases. Trimming removed 3 bases from V and 6 bases from J, with 13 bases in between. Germline V gives CDR1 SGHRS, CDR2 YFSETQ. This CDR3 has 13 amino acids. The CDR3 here is CASSSGGGAEQYF. CDR3 DNA sequence: TGCGCCAGCAGCTCAGGAGGGGGGGCCGAGCAGTACTTC. Full variable domain (outside the CDR3, taken from reference TRBV5-1 and TRBJ2-7): KAGVTQTPRYLIKTRGQQVTLSCSPISGHRSVSWYQQTPGQGLQFLFEYFSETQRNKGNFPGRFSGRQFSNSRSEMNVSTLELGDSALYLCASSSGGGAEQYFGPGTRLTVT.

This chain joins TRBV11-2 and TRBJ1-1, with a tentative D call TRBD1 (5 bases). Germline values: CDR1 SGHAT, CDR2 FQNNGV. Trimming cost V 3 bases and J 3 bases, with 11 bases left between them. The CDR3 spans 14 residues. The CDR3 here is CASSFGGGYTEAFF. The CDR3 DNA sequence: TGTGCCAGCAGCTTCGGGGGTGGGTACACTGAAGCTTTCTTT.

This chain connects TRBV7-2 to TRBJ2-7; D perhaps matches TRBD1 (6 bases). Germline V gene lookup returns CDR1 SGHTA and CDR2 FQGNSA. CDR3 length: 12 residues. The germline V and J ends were trimmed by 4 bases and 6 bases, with 10 bases remaining between them. In DNA form, the CDR3 reads TGTGCCAGCAGCTCACAGGGTTTCGAGCAGTACTTC. This encodes CASSSQGFEQYF.

In its sample, this clonotype was seen a few times. V gene TRBV7-2 combines with J gene TRBJ2-6, with D unclear. The CDR3 runs 14 residues. The germline CDR1 and CDR2 sequences are SGHTA and FQGNSA. Trimming took 3 bases from V and 4 from J, leaving 7 bases between them. The DNA of the CDR3 is TGTGCCAGCAGCTTTAAGTCCGGGGCCAACGTCCTGACTTTC. Protein product: CASSFKSGANVLTF.

The chain links TRBV27 to TRBJ1-2; D might be TRBD1 (5 bases). This CDR3 has 13 residues. The germline gives CDR1 MNHEY, CDR2 SMNVEV (reference sequence). The V end lost 2 bases, the J end lost 5 bases, and 9 bases lay between the germline ends. The DNA for the CDR3 is TGTGCCAGCAGTTTAGCGGCAGGGTATGGCTACACCTTC. Amino acid sequence: CASSLAAGYGYTF.

The V and J genes are TRBV11-2 and TRBJ2-3; D unclear. Germline CDR1 and CDR2: SGHAT and FQNNGV. Trimming cost V 2 bases and J 0 bases, with 15 bases left between them. The CDR3 has 17 amino acids. Here the CDR3 reads CASSLWAASTSTDTQYF. The CDR3 nucleotides are TGTGCCAGCAGCTTATGGGCAGCAAGCACTAGCACAGATACGCAGTATTTT.

This clonotype came up a few times. The J gene is TRBJ2-5, the V gene TRBV20-1; 16 bases line up with TRBD2. V was clipped by 5 bases and J by 4 bases; unmatched bases: 4. Germline values: CDR1 DFQATT, CDR2 SNEGSKA (reference sequence). The length of the CDR3 is 15 residues. The DNA for the CDR3 is TGCAGTGCTGTAGGGACTAGCGGGAGGGGAGAGACCCAGTACTTC. This encodes CSAVGTSGRGETQYF.

This clonotype was seen more than once but under ten times. The genes are TRBV20-1 and TRBJ1-1; D not certain. In germline, CDR1 is DFQATT, CDR2 SNEGSKA (reference sequence). The CDR3 has 13 residues. V lost 3 bases and J lost 0, with 8 bases in between. The CDR3 reads CSASSDMNTEAFF. The CDR3 DNA reads as TGCAGTGCTAGCAGTGACATGAACACTGAAGCTTTCTTT.

CDR3 region: CASTPGTGQFYGYTF. The CDR3 DNA reads TGCGCCAGCACCCCCGGGACAGGCCAGTTCTATGGCTACACCTTC. V is TRBV5-1 and J is TRBJ1-2; 8 positions agree with TRBD1. Germline V gives CDR1 SGHRS, CDR2 YFSETQ. The CDR3 runs to 15 residues. J lost 4 bases, V lost 6 bases, and 11 bases had no gene match.

The chain combines TRBV12-3 or TRBV12-4 with TRBJ1-5; unclear D gene. Trimming left V 2 bases short and J 2 bases short, with 10 bases between. CDR3 length: 15 residues. CDR3 coding DNA: TGTGCCAGCAGTTTAAGCTCGGACCGCAATCAGCCCCAGCATTTT. Amino acid sequence: CASSLSSDRNQPQHF.